This TCR beta chain was recovered during a study of cytomegalovirus exposure and HLA in healthy donors. Findings and caveats of the study: Later analysis demonstrated an association between a missense DCLRE1C variant and TCR beta V- and J-gene trimming.

This clone was found a few times. What it binds is unknown. PCR involved 60 Vbeta and 13 Jbeta primers. Data came from immunoSEQ multiplex PCR; TCRdb stores just in-frame clones and leaves some out. Found here are approximately 110,000 clones, less than 85% of them singletons; the top ten hold 4% to 5%. The sequence derives from a middle-aged woman in good health and CMV-seronegative. The material sequenced was PBMCs.

CDR3 coding DNA: TGCGCCAGCAGCCAAGGCCTTACGGGAGGGCCCAACACAGATACGCAGTATTTT. Its translation: CASSQGLTGGPNTDTQYF. The chain links TRBV4-3 to TRBJ2-3; 8 bases are a match to TRBD2. V was clipped by 1 base and J by 2 bases; unmatched bases: 11. The germline CDR1 and CDR2 sequences are LGHNA and YSLEER. The length of the CDR3 is 18 residues.